Following are 10 T cell receptor beta chains from one sample sequenced in a study of blood T cell repertoires in COVID-19. The assay was immunoSEQ multiplex PCR, and TCRdb's table has in-frame clones only and misses some. In the table there are a few hundred thousand clones, about 88% of which are singletons. The sample taken for sequencing was PBMCs or T cells enriched from blood (not recorded which). These TCRs come from a woman between 45 and 60 years old who had recovered from COVID-19.

This sequence joins TRBV28 and TRBJ1-6; D is possibly TRBD1 (5 bases). Germline V lookup: CDR1 MDHEN, CDR2 SYDVKM. Trimming removed 3 bases from V and 6 bases from J, with 9 bases in between. The CDR3 spans 14 residues. CDR3: CASSFGRANSPLHF. In nucleotides, the CDR3 is TGTGCCAGCAGTTTCGGCAGGGCTAATTCACCCCTCCACTTT. The full variable domain, rest sourced from reference TRBV28 and TRBJ1-6, is DVKVTQSSRYLVKRTGEKVFLECVQDMDHENMFWYRQDPGLGLRLIYFSYDVKMKEKGDIPEGYSVSREKKERFSLILESASTNQTSMYLCASSFGRANSPLHFGNGTRLTVT.

The chain combines TRBV7-9 with TRBJ1-3; 7 positions match TRBD1. There are 13 residues in the CDR3. The V and J ends lost 4 bases and 4 bases, in that order; junction bases with no gene match: 1. Germline V lookup: CDR1 SEHNR, CDR2 FQNEAQ (reference sequence). The CDR3 DNA reads TGTGCCAGCAGCTCGGGACAGGGAAACACCATATATTTT. Translation: CASSSGQGNTIYF.

The V and J genes are TRBV28 and TRBJ2-7; perhaps TRBD2 as D (5 bases). The CDR3 totals 12 residues. In germline, CDR1 is MDHEN, CDR2 SYDVKM. The germline V and J ends were trimmed by 8 bases and 0 bases, with 8 bases remaining between them. CDR3 loop: CASGEGSYEQYF. The CDR3 bases are TGTGCCAGCGGAGAGGGCTCCTACGAGCAGTACTTC.

The chain links TRBV18 to TRBJ1-3, with 7 bases matching TRBD1. The germline CDR1 and CDR2 sequences are KGHSH and LQKENI. The CDR3 sequence is 17 residues long. With 2 bases clipped from V and 0 bases from J, the junction kept 7 bases outside the gene matches. CDR3 nucleotides: TGTGCCAGCTCACCAAACCTACAGGGGAGCTCTGGAAACACCATATATTTT. Its protein is CASSPNLQGSSGNTIYF.

The J gene is TRBJ1-6, the V gene TRBV5-1; D unresolved. CDR1 and CDR2 from the germline V gene are SGHRS and YFSETQ. The V gene lost 4 bases and the J gene lost 8 bases, with 10 bases spanning the gap. CDR3 length: 13 amino acids. The chain's CDR3 is CASSTNSDSPLHF. The CDR3 nucleotides read TGCGCCAGCAGCACCAACTCTGATTCACCCCTCCACTTT.

The chain has TRBV29-1 and TRBJ2-1; no clear D gene. CDR3 length equals 10 residues. In germline, CDR1 is SQVTM, CDR2 ANQGSEA. The V gene lost 3 bases and the J gene lost 6 bases, with 3 bases spanning the gap. In DNA form, the CDR3 reads TGCAGCGTTGACGGCAATGAGCAGTTCTTC. It translates to CSVDGNEQFF.

The J gene is TRBJ2-3, the V gene TRBV11-3, with D perhaps TRBD2 (6 bases). The CDR3 is 17 residues long. V was shortened by 6 bases and J by 6 bases, with 25 bases between the two germline ends. From germline, CDR1 is SGHNT and CDR2 YENEEA. The CDR3 spells CASRELGTPLTRDTQYF. For the CDR3, the DNA is TGTGCCAGCAGAGAACTCGGGACTCCACTCACAAGGGATACGCAGTATTTT.

The chain recombines TRBV7-2 with TRBJ1-2, with 8 bases lining up with TRBD1. The J segment lost 2 bases and the V segment lost 1 base, leaving 0 bases of the junction unmatched. The germline V gene has CDR1 SGHTA and CDR2 FQGNSA. The CDR3 covers 14 residues. For the CDR3, the DNA is TGTGCCAGCAGCTTAGACAGGGGGAACTATGGCTACACCTTC. Its protein is CASSLDRGNYGYTF. Together with reference TRBV7-2 and TRBJ1-2, the CDR3 gives the full variable domain: GAGVSQSPSNKVTEKGKDVELRCDPISGHTALYWYRQSLGQGLEFLIYFQGNSAPDKSGLPSDRFSAERTGGSVSTLTIQRTQQEDSAVYLCASSLDRGNYGYTFGSGTRLTVV.

The genes are TRBV13 and TRBJ2-1, with 7 bases that match TRBD2. Trimming removed 0 bases from V and 3 bases from J; junction bases left unmatched: 5. The germline V gene encodes CDR1 PRHDT and CDR2 FYEKMQ (reference sequence). This CDR3 is built from 16 residues. CDR3 nucleotides: TGTGCCAGCAGCTTAGGCCCGGGACTAATCTACAATGAGCAGTTCTTC. Translated, it gives CASSLGPGLIYNEQFF.

This clone was seen more than once but under ten times. This chain links TRBV7-8 with TRBJ2-2; D is undetermined. The CDR3 is 13 amino acids. The germline V gene encodes CDR1 SGHVS and CDR2 FQNEAQ. Trimming cost V 5 bases and J 3 bases, with 7 bases left between them. The CDR3 region is CASSRSYTGELFF. Written as DNA, the CDR3 is TGTGCCAGCAGCCGATCATACACCGGGGAGCTGTTTTTT.